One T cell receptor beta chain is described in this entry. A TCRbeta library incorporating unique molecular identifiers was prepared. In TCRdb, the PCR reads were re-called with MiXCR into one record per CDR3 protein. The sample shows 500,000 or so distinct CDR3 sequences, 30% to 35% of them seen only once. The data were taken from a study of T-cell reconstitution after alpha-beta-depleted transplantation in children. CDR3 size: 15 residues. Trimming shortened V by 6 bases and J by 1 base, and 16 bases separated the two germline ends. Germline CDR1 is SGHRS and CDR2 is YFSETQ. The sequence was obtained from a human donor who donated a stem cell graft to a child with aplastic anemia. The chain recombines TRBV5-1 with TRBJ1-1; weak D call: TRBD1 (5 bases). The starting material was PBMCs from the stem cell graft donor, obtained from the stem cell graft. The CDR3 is CASTDAGGKNTEAFF. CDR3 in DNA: TGCGCCAGCACCGATGCGGGGGGAAAGAACACTGAAGCTTTCTTT.